The 2 T cell receptor beta chains in this list originate from one sample, sequenced in a study of T cells after yellow fever vaccination. TCRdb called the 5' RACE reads again in MiXCR, with one record for every CDR3 protein. The sample shows 610,000 or so distinct CDR3 sequences, roughly an eighth of them seen only once. Sequenced here: PBMCs, sampled on the day of the yellow fever booster vaccination. The receptors come from a man in his thirties or forties who received the YFV17D yellow fever vaccine.

The chain has TRBV7-2 and TRBJ1-6, with a weak D call TRBD1 (6 bases). The CDR3 consists of 15 residues. The V end lost 7 bases, the J end lost 8 bases, and 18 bases lay between the germline ends. The germline gives CDR1 SGHTA, CDR2 FQGNSA. The CDR3 loop is CASNLGGALYSPLHF. In nucleotides, the CDR3 is TGTGCCAGCAACTTGGGGGGGGCCCTCTATTCACCCCTCCACTTT.

The chain combines TRBV28 with TRBJ2-7, with D perhaps matching TRBD2 (6 bases). Germline V lookup: CDR1 MDHEN, CDR2 SYDVKM. This CDR3 region has 13 residues. Trimming pared 6 bases from V and 3 bases from J, leaving 12 bases between. This chain's CDR3 is CASRGGRLYEQYF. CDR3 sequence (DNA): TGTGCCAGCAGGGGGGGACGTCTCTACGAGCAGTACTTC.